This entry lists 18 T cell receptor beta chains sequenced from one sample in a study of T cells in Graves' hyperthyroidism and ophthalmopathy. Template material for amplifying TCR beta CDR3 regions consisted of RNA transcripts. The TCR CDR3 first-round RT-PCR relied on the HTBI primer set. TCRdb called the multiplex PCR reads again in MiXCR, with one record for every CDR3 protein. The data show 500,000 to 650,000 distinct CDR3 sequences, approximately 15% seen once. The sequencing sample was made of blood. These receptors all come from a woman aged 40 to 49 with Graves' hyperthyroidism.

The DNA of the CDR3 is TGTGCCAGCAGCCAAGAGTGGGGGGACTATGGCTACACCTTC. Residues: CASSQEWGDYGYTF. The rearrangement joins TRBV4-2 to TRBJ1-2, with a tentative D call TRBD1 (5 bases). The V and J ends lost 0 bases and 3 bases respectively, with 8 bases between them. This CDR3 contains 14 residues. CDR1 and CDR2 from the germline V gene are LGHNA and YNFKEQ.

This clonotype has ten or more counts. This chain joins TRBV9 and TRBJ1-4; D might be TRBD1 (5 bases). CDR1 is SGDLS, CDR2 YYNGEE, per germline. This CDR3 is 13 amino acids long. Trimming took 4 bases from V and 8 from J, leaving 12 bases between them. The CDR3 coding sequence is TGTGCCAGCAGCTTCGGGACCGGGGAAAAACTGTTTTTT. Translation: CASSFGTGEKLFF.

Ten or more counts support this clonotype. The rearrangement uses TRBV28 and TRBJ2-7; 15 nucleotides match TRBD2. The CDR3 spans 16 residues. Germline CDR1 is MDHEN and CDR2 is SYDVKM. J lost 4 bases, V lost 5 bases, and 6 bases had no gene match. CDR3 coding DNA: TGTGCCAGCAGTGGACTAGCGGGAGGGCCGCGATACGAGCAGTACTTC. Its translation: CASSGLAGGPRYEQYF.

A note on this clonotype: It may be a read error: a sequence one base away is much more abundant. V usage is TRBV12-3 or TRBV12-4 and J usage is TRBJ2-7, with 9 nucleotides matching TRBD2. After removal of 5 bases from V and 6 bases from J, the junction contained 11 bases not matched to a gene. The CDR3 loop spans 15 amino acids. CDR3 DNA sequence: TGTGCCAGCAGTCAAGCGGGAGGCCGAGCTAGCGAGCAGTACTTC. This codes for CASSQAGGRASEQYF.

This clonotype was picked up many times. This chain uses TRBV11-2 with TRBJ2-1; possible D gene TRBD1, 5 bases. CDR1 SGHAT and CDR2 FQNNGV come from the germline V gene. With 5 bases removed from V and 6 bases from J, the gap between germline ends came to 8 bases. The CDR3 sequence is 12 residues long. The CDR3 reads CASSIQANEQFF. CDR3 DNA sequence: TGTGCCAGCAGCATACAGGCCAATGAGCAGTTCTTC.

V and J are TRBV2 and TRBJ2-4, with D unclear. CDR1 is SNHLY, CDR2 FYNNEI, per germline. V lost 7 bases to trimming and J lost 0 bases, with 10 bases between them. CDR3 size: 14 residues. The CDR3 region has the DNA TGTGCCAGCATAGGCAGATTAGCCAAAAACATTCAGTACTTC. Translation: CASIGRLAKNIQYF.

This clonotype appeared many times. V is TRBV2 and J is TRBJ2-7; D is perhaps TRBD1 or TRBD2 (6 bases each). V lost 5 bases and J 6 bases, leaving 8 bases between the germline ends. CDR1 is SNHLY, CDR2 FYNNEI, per germline. CDR3 length equals 11 residues. This CDR3 is CASSRGAEQYF. CDR3 in DNA: TGTGCCAGCAGTAGGGGGGCCGAGCAGTACTTC.

The table lists this clonotype with a few counts. This chain links TRBV3-1 with TRBJ2-7, with 11 bases identical to TRBD2. The CDR3 runs 19 residues. Germline values: CDR1 LGHDT, CDR2 YNNKEL (reference sequence). After removal of 6 bases from V and 6 bases from J, the junction contained 22 bases not matched to a gene. This chain's CDR3 is CASSHTGTSGVRSPIEQYF. CDR3 DNA sequence: TGTGCCAGCAGTCATACCGGGACTAGCGGAGTCCGTTCCCCTATCGAGCAGTACTTC.

Details on this clonotype: A much more abundant neighbour one base away suggests this may be a read error. The chain is built from TRBV7-2 and TRBJ1-1; D not certain. Germline CDR1 reads SGHTA; CDR2 reads FQGNSA. This CDR3 has 13 residues. The CDR3 protein is CASSLKRNTGAFF. The CDR3 DNA reads TGTGCCAGCAGCTTAAAGAGAAACACTGGAGCTTTCTTT. Full variable domain (remainder filled in from reference TRBV7-2 and TRBJ1-1): GAGVSQSPSNKVTEKGKDVELRCDPISGHTALYWYRQSLGQGLEFLIYFQGNSAPDKSGLPSDRFSAERTGGSVSTLTIQRTQQEDSAVYLCASSLKRNTGAFFGQGTRLTVV.

This clonotype has ten or more counts. The J gene is TRBJ1-3, the V gene TRBV12-3 or TRBV12-4, with TRBD1 matching 9 bases. The CDR3 contains 15 residues. V gave up 5 bases and J gave up 3 bases; unmatched junction bases: 5. The CDR3, as DNA: TGTGCCAGCAGTAAAGGACAGGGGTATGGAAACACCATATATTTT. Translating gives CASSKGQGYGNTIYF.

This clonotype has only a few counts. The chain joins TRBV9 to TRBJ1-4; TRBD1 might be the D (5 bases). Trimming cost V 0 bases and J 7 bases, with 10 bases left between them. CDR1 and CDR2 from the germline V gene are SGDLS and YYNGEE. CDR3 length: 14 residues. CDR3 in DNA: TGTGCCAGCAGCGTAGACGGAGGGGCTGAAAAACTGTTTTTT. It encodes CASSVDGGAEKLFF.

This clonotype was seen only a few times. The chain recombines TRBV20-1 with TRBJ2-7, with TRBD2 identical over 10 bases. The V gene's germline CDR1 is DFQATT and CDR2 SNEGSKA (reference sequence). The CDR3 loop spans 14 amino acids. V gave up 2 bases and J gave up 3 bases; unmatched junction bases: 4. The CDR3 loop is CSARSPSGGYEQYF. The CDR3 nucleotides read TGCAGTGCTAGATCACCTAGCGGGGGCTACGAGCAGTACTTC.

This clonotype was observed many times. The chain employs TRBV2 and TRBJ1-1, with D unresolved. V lost 6 bases and J lost 1, with 9 bases in between. The CDR3 covers 13 residues. CDR1 SNHLY and CDR2 FYNNEI come from the germline V gene. CDR3 sequence reads: CASSVTPNTEAFF. The CDR3 DNA sequence: TGTGCCAGCAGCGTTACACCGAACACTGAAGCTTTCTTT.

This clonotype was recorded many times. This chain connects TRBV5-1 to TRBJ1-1; D is possibly TRBD1 (6 bases). Trimming left V 2 bases short and J 5 bases short, with 10 bases between. CDR3 length equals 13 residues. Germline CDR1 is SGHRS and CDR2 is YFSETQ. In nucleotides, the CDR3 is TGCGCCAGCAGCTTTTCAAGGGGGACTGAAGCTTTCTTT. Encoded protein: CASSFSRGTEAFF.

Concerning this clonotype itself: This could be a read error, since a much larger clone is one nucleotide away. The chain recombines TRBV12-3 or TRBV12-4 with TRBJ1-4; TRBD1 matches 12 bases. The CDR3 is 15 amino acids. The CDR3 region is CASSPGQGASEKLVF. CDR3 DNA: TGTGCCAGCAGTCCGGGACAGGGGGCTAGTGAAAAACTGGTTTTT.

The J gene is TRBJ1-2, the V gene TRBV10-2; D remains ambiguous. Germline V CDR1 and CDR2: WSHSY, SAAADI. The CDR3 consists of 13 residues. Deletions cut 3 bases from V and 2 bases from J, with 7 bases between. The CDR3 DNA reads TGCGCCAGCAGTGATCAGAGGAACTATGGCTACACCTTC. Its protein is CASSDQRNYGYTF.

In this sample, this clonotype turned up many times. This chain joins TRBV27 and TRBJ1-1; 7 nucleotides match TRBD1. CDR1 is MNHEY and CDR2 is SMNVEV in the germline V gene (reference sequence). V was clipped by 4 bases and J by 4 bases; unmatched bases: 3. This CDR3 spans 13 amino acids. In nucleotides, the CDR3 is TGTGCCAGCAGTTGGGGACAGACCACTGAAGCTTTCTTT. It yields the protein CASSWGQTTEAFF.

This clonotype was observed many times. This sequence joins TRBV29-1 and TRBJ2-3; 9 bases fit TRBD2. The CDR3 consists of 14 residues. Germline V gene sequence: CDR1 SQVTM, CDR2 ANQGSEA. V shed 8 bases and J 6 bases; nucleotides not matched to a gene: 12. DNA for the CDR3: TGCAGCATTTCTAGCGGGACCTCTGGGGATACGCAGTATTTT. Translating gives CSISSGTSGDTQYF.